This T cell receptor (beta chain) was recorded in a study of blood T cell repertoires in COVID-19. Study as a whole: Italy, Spain and the United States were the sources of the convalescent and acute COVID-19 samples. PBMCs, B-cell-depleted T cells, or T cells were the source of the cDNA or gDNA that made up the material.

Germline V CDR1 and CDR2: LGHNA, YSLEER. This CDR3 is 15 amino acids long. V was shortened by 0 bases and J by 2 bases, with 10 bases between the two germline ends. This clone came up once. In the source study's methods: Nucleated cell counts were estimated from reference gene primer amplification. Method: immunoSEQ multiplex PCR; TCRdb's copy keeps in-frame clones and lacks some. That table supplies the V and J calls and clone size; D and trimming were determined from the DNA. The table lists roughly 250,000 clones, approximately 85% of them singletons, with roughly 2% in the top ten. This chain links TRBV4-3 with TRBJ2-5; D not certain. Sequenced sample: PBMCs or T cells enriched from blood (not recorded which). The TCR was taken from a woman aged 45 to 65 who had recovered from COVID-19. The CDR3 loop is CASSQDLQTQETQYF. The CDR3, as DNA: TGCGCCAGCAGCCAAGATTTGCAGACTCAAGAGACCCAGTACTTC.